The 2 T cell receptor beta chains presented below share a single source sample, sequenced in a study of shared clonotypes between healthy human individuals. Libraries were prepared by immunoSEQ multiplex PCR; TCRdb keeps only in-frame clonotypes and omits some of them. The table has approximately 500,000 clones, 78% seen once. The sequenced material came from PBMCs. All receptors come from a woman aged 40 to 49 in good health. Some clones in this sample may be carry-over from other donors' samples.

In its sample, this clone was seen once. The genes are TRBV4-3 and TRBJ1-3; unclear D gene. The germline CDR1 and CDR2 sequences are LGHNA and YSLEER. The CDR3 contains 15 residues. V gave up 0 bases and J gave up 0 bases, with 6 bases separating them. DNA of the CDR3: TGCGCCAGCAGCCAAGAGCCGGTCTCTGGAAACACCATATATTTT. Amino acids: CASSQEPVSGNTIYF.

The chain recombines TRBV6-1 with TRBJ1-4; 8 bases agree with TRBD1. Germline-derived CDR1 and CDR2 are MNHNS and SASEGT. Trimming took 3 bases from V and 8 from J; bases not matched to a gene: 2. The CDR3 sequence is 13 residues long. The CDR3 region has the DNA TGTGCCAGCAGTGAGGACAGGGCGGAAAAACTGTTTTTT. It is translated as CASSEDRAEKLFF.